This T cell receptor beta chain was identified in a study of T cells in localized non-small cell lung cancer. The assay was immunoSEQ multiplex PCR, and TCRdb's table has in-frame clones only and misses some. The data contain 75,000 to 90,000 clones, 84% of them singletons. In the case of this clone: Its antigen is not known.

The V end was cut by 6 bases, the J end by 6 bases, with 11 bases between. Germline values: CDR1 MGHDK, CDR2 SYGVNS. The CDR3 sequence is 13 residues long. Broader study findings: Within adjacent lung there appeared a median about 54 of the top 100 tumor clones. Exceeding tumor, uninvolved adjacent lung had the highest T cell clonality. A single tumor region was sequenced, leaving heterogeneity possible. Higher adjacent-lung clonality was associated with shorter survival.

This clonotype was sampled from a man between 35 and 75 years old with stage I lung adenocarcinoma. This sequence joins TRBV25-1 and TRBJ2-2; D call uncertain. The sequencing here drew on peripheral blood, taken before any cancer treatment. This CDR3 is CASRISGSGELFF. CDR3 nucleotide sequence: TGTGCCAGCAGAATTAGTGGTTCCGGGGAGCTGTTTTTT.